A few counts support the clone carrying this T cell receptor (beta chain). Its antigen is not known. The CDR3 covers 14 residues. Trimming cost V 1 base and J 5 bases, with 11 bases left between them. The germline V gene encodes CDR1 LNHNV and CDR2 YYDKDF (reference sequence). This sample is part of a study of cytomegalovirus exposure and HLA in healthy donors. Study overall: Within an early data release were about 85 million unique TCRs drawn from HLA-typed donors. When 398 donors were genotyped, more than 70% of them were found to fall in the Caucasian-associated ancestry cluster.

Points from the study as a whole: In a later analysis, most CMV-associated TCR beta chains appeared HLA-restricted. According to the study, about 180 TCR beta chains were cytomegalovirus-associated.

PCR primers comprised 60 Vbeta and 13 Jbeta primers. Sequenced by immunoSEQ multiplex PCR; TCRdb stores in-frame clones only, minus some. The table includes about 210,000 clones, 60% to 80% detected once. The V call is TRBV15, the J call TRBJ1-1; D remains ambiguous. This TCR derives from a male donor in good health and CMV-seronegative. Sequenced input: PBMCs. The CDR3 protein is CATSRAEGGTEAFF. Written as DNA, the CDR3 is TGTGCCACCAGCAGAGCCGAGGGCGGGACTGAAGCTTTCTTT.